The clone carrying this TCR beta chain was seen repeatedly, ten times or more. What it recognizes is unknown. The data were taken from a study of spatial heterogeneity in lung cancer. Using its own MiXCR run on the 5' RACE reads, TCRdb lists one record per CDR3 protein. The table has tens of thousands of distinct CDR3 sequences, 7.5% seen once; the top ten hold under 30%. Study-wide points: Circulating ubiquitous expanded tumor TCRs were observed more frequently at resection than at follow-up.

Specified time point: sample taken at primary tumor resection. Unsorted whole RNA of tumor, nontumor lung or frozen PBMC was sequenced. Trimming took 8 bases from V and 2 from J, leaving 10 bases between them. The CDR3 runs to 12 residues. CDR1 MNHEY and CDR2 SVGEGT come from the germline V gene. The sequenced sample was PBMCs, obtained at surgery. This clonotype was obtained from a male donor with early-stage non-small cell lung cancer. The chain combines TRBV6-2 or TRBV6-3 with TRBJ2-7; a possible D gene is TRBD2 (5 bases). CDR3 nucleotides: TGTGCCAGCGCTAAGACTACCTACGAGCAGTACGTC. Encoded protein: CASAKTTYEQYV.